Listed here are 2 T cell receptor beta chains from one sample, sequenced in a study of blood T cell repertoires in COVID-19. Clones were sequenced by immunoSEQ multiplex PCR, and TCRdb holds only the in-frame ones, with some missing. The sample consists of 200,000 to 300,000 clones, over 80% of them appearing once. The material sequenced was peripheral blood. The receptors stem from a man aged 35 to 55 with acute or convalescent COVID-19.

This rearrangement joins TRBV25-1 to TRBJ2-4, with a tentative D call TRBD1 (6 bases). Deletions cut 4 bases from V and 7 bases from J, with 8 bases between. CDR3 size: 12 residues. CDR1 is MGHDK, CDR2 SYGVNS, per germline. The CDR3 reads CASSGRGNIQYF. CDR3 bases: TGTGCCAGCAGTGGAAGGGGGAACATTCAGTACTTC.

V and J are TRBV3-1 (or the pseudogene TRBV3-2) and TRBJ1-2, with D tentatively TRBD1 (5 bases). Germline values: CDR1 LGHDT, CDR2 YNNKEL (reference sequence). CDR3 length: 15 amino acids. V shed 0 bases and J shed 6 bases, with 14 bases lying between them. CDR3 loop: CASSQDPGDLNGYTF. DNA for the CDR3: TGTGCCAGCAGCCAAGATCCGGGGGACCTAAATGGCTACACCTTC.